This TCR beta chain was documented in a study of T cell repertoires in MIS-A myocarditis (dated by TCRdb to between 2020 and 2023). To note about this clone: No antigen is known for it. No clone much larger than this one lies a single base away; base qualities are absent.

The QIAamp DNA FFPE kit was used to extract genomic DNA from formalin-fixed paraffin-embedded autopsy tissue. Its CDR3 holds 13 amino acids, cysteine through phenylalanine. The CDR3 DNA has 39 bases and is translated from base 1. CDR1 and CDR2 are drawn from the germline V gene: SGHVS, FNYEAQ. The junction shows trimming of 5 bases on V and 7 bases on J, plus 13 bases between the germline ends. The immunoSEQ bias-controlled multiplex PCR was used to amplify TCRbeta CDR3 regions, which were then sequenced at high throughput. Processing in the source paper ran as follows. The immunoSEQ vendor pipeline collapsed and filtered the CDR3 sequences so that the abundance and frequency of each unique TCRbeta CDR3 could be quantified. Using a 90% global sequence identity threshold, CD-HIT clustered dominant CDR3 amino acid sequences together with SARS-CoV-2-specific ImmuneCODE TCRbeta sequences. A clone was classed as hyperexpanded at a frequency of 0.1 to 1 and as large at a frequency of 0.01 to 0.1. CDR3 amino acid sequences and V and J gene assignments of dominant clones were confirmed with MiXCR. The R stringdist package was used to compute Levenshtein distances between the patient clonotypes and the ImmuneCODE hits. TCRdb holds this immuneACCESS table with in-frame rearrangements only. Some clones are missing; in checked studies, unresolved V genes explain under half, and the rest has no known cause. From that table come the V and J calls and clone size; the DNA was used to work out D and trimming. The sample table holds 15,000 or so clones, of which 70% to 75% were seen once. The ten largest clonotypes hold roughly two thirds of the sample.

Sequences were obtained from left ventricle heart tissue obtained at autopsy. The cell subset or site label corresponds to: cardiac tissue sample (left or right ventricle, interventricular septum, or pericardium). This receptor was identified in a young man with fulminant myocarditis from multisystem inflammatory syndrome in adults (MIS-A) after COVID-19. The chain uses TRBV7-6 and TRBJ2-3; the D gene assignment is ambiguous. The nucleotides read TGTGCCAGCAGCCTCAACCCCCCGAATACGCAGTATTTT. Protein translation: CASSLNPPNTQYF. Reference TRBV7-6 and TRBJ2-3 genes cover what lies past the CDR3, so the full variable domain is GAGVSQSPRYKVTKRGQDVALRCDPISGHVSLYWYRQALGQGPEFLTYFNYEAQQDKSGLPNDRFSAERPEGSISTLTIQRTEQRDSAMYRCASSLNPPNTQYFGPGTRLTVL.